This entry features one T cell receptor (beta chain) sequence. There is no known antigen for this receptor. No quality values exist for individual bases; no much larger clone is one base distant. Measured from the cysteine to the phenylalanine, the CDR3 is 20 residues long. The retained sequence is limited to the CDR3, 60 bases, with the frame set at the first base. V is reduced by 5 bases and J by 1 base, leaving a spacing of 27 bases between them. CDR1 SGHVS and CDR2 FQNEAQ are derived from the germline V gene. Donors were a few dozen systemically healthy Caucasian individuals from Russia aged about 6 to 100 years. About 9.8 milliliters of peripheral blood were drawn from each donor into EDTA-treated Vacutainer tubes. Ficoll-Paque density-gradient centrifugation was used to isolate PBMCs, with at least 6.5 million per sample. Trizol reagent was used to extract total RNA from the PBMCs, yielding at least 6 micrograms per sample. The percentages of naive CD45RAhigh/CD27high T cells were determined by flow cytometry on a PBMC aliquot from every donor.

Libraries were made using 5' RACE. The sequencing machine was an Illumina HiSeq 2500. The second PCR ran for about 7 to 11 cycles and used a J-beta primer mix along with a sample-barcoded 5' primer. Each TCR beta cDNA molecule received a unique molecular identifier from a template-switch 5' adaptor carrying 12 random nucleotides. Each sample yielded at least 2.5 million CDR3-containing paired-end reads. All of the RNA was converted into first-strand cDNA using the Mint cDNA synthesis kit, with a TRBC-specific oligonucleotide serving as the primer. Following uracil-DNA glycosylase treatment, a first 18-cycle PCR with universal primers M1SS and BC2_uni_R was performed on all cDNA. For the original study's pipeline: Each sample was normalized by randomly selecting 1 million high-quality reads, each carrying a distinct molecular identifier. Reads sharing molecular identifiers were discarded rather than binned into consensus sequences. CDR3 identification, clonotype clustering and error correction used MiTCR with a Q25 quality threshold and the strictest error-elimination algorithm. A nonparametric unseen species model using Euler transformation provided a lower-bound estimate of total TCR beta diversity. In TCRdb, the public reads were trimmed at Q25 with fastp and aligned with MiXCR, with productive beta chains retained. Each CDR3 protein gets just one entry, which takes the most common genes and DNA from the rows behind it. TCRdb's processing, not the authors', yielded these V and J calls. Within this sample are about 620,000 distinct CDR3 sequences, with more than 20% of them counted one time only. Together, the top ten hold 3.5% to 4% of the sample.

The data derive from a study of blood T cells in healthy people across ages (dated by TCRdb to 2014 to 2015). Turning to the overall study: In model experiments, template switching captured about one uniquely barcoded TCR beta cDNA molecule for every two T cells. The study measured age-related changes in TCR beta repertoire diversity using deep sequencing normalized with unique cDNA molecular identifiers. The donors were divided into four age groups: young (average approximately 16 years), middle-aged (approximately 41), aged (62) and long-lived (approximately 74). Donors of different ages were randomly distributed across sequencing lanes to avoid experimental bias. Using the same blood draw, the study looked at two additional independent replicas of 1 million unique cDNA reads for two donors, one aged 18 to 29 and the other aged 80 or older.

Overall results and qualifications from the work: Conclusive comparison of naive and antigen-experienced compartments was prevented by the profiling of bulk unsorted PBMCs. Estimates of total diversity from one million sequenced T cells were regarded as lower bounds and underestimates. The CMV infection status of donors was not known, potentially confounding age-related changes in expanded clonotypes. Observed TCR beta diversity per million T cells fell roughly linearly with age, and a significant reduction was already apparent by age approximately 40. Compared with the aged group, the long-lived group had more naive CD4+ T cells, fewer expanded clones and increased TCR diversity, suggesting age selection. Observed TCR beta diversity correlated strongly with the percentage of naive T cells measured by flow cytometry.

The rearrangement joined TRBV7-8 to TRBJ2-1, and perhaps TRBD2 as D gene, on 6 matching bases. The sequencing sample was made of blood. The clonotype was recovered from a man aged 70 or older in good health. The base sequence is TGTGCCAGCAGCCTCACAGGCCCACACCGTCCTAGCGCGTCCTACAATGAGCAGTTCTTC. This is translated as CASSLTGPHRPSASYNEQFF.